This T cell receptor (beta chain) was recorded in a study of PD-1 blockade in classical Hodgkin lymphoma (dated by TCRdb to about 2020). The study in broad terms: Nivolumab dosing was 3 mg/kg intravenously every 2 weeks, continuing until either disease progression or unacceptable toxicity. To define a peripheral blood immune signature of response to PD-1 blockade in classical Hodgkin lymphoma, the study combined TCR beta sequencing with CyTOF. What the study reported, not specific to this receptor: Diversity was lower in patients who began nivolumab less than 1 year after ASCT, so these patients were left out of later analyses to avoid confounding by immune reconstitution. The study was limited to a single clinical trial cohort, and causes of repertoire differences, possibly disease activity or prior therapy, remained undefined. Baseline TCR diversity was reported to be lower in newly diagnosed patients than in healthy donors and to be lower still in relapsed/refractory patients. CD4+ but not CD8+ TCR diversity rose significantly by C4D1 (p=0.0027 vs p=0.16), most apparent in complete responders (p=0.02). Baseline diversity similar to that of newly diagnosed patients was observed in trial patients achieving complete response, whereas significantly lower diversity was observed in partial responders and progressors.

Regarding this clone: It has no known antigen specificity. No qualities accompany the bases; no much larger clone lies one base away.

Genomic DNA was extracted with the Qiagen DNeasy kit from unsorted PBMCs and from negatively selected CD4+ and CD8+ fractions. TCR beta CDR3 regions were subjected to amplification by immunoSEQ multiplex PCR with primers that anneal to V and J segments. A synthetic immune receptor repertoire was used to minimize amplification bias, and remaining bias was computationally removed after sequencing. Regarding the original processing steps: Custom Python scripts were used to quantify repertoire diversity as the Shannon entropy index. Unsorted, CD4+ and CD8+ repertoires were analyzed separately, except in combined analyses where CD4+ and CD8+ sequences were merged in silico. Clonal expansion was defined as a frequency increase of at least 2-fold after treatment compared with C1D1, and clones undetected at baseline were assigned a pseudocount of 0.5. Clones with 0 or 1 copy at C1D1 were classified as singleton clones, and clones with 2 or more copies were classified as non-singleton clones. By matching protein sequences in sorted samples from the same patient, clones expanded in unsorted samples were annotated as CD4+, CD8+ or unknown. Diversity changes from C1D1 to C4D1 were tested in paired samples using Wilcoxon tests. What TCRdb holds here is the immuneACCESS table cut down to in-frame rearrangements. Part of the clones is not present; checked against another copy, under half of the missing clones reflect an unresolved V gene, and the others are unexplained. V, J and clone size reflect that table, while D and trimming were determined from the DNA. The sample contains about 90,000 clones, about 83% of them found a single time. The leading ten clones occupy about 15% of the sample.

Germline trimming: 1 base from V, 5 bases from J; junction bases outside gene matches: 7. CDR1 and CDR2 (GTSNPN, SVGIG) derive from the germline V gene (reference sequence). The CDR3 runs 15 amino acids, cysteine and phenylalanine included. CDR3 DNA is the only sequence kept; it has 45 bases, read in frame from the first base. Taken with the paper, the label for time point translates to: cycle 4 day 1 (C4D1), after about 6 weeks of nivolumab. Every trial patient had relapsed following autologous stem cell transplantation, and prior brentuximab vedotin exposure was what differed among cohorts A, B and C. The trial cohort included 55 to 65 patients with relapsed/refractory classical Hodgkin lymphoma, and each patient had a best overall response of complete response, partial response or progressive disease. Single-agent nivolumab was administered to trial patients in the multi-cohort phase II CheckMate 205 trial. Best overall response was determined by an independent review committee according to the 2007 International Working Group response criteria. Trial PBMCs were collected immediately before nivolumab initiation (C1D1) and during therapy at cycle 2 day 1 and cycle 4 day 1. After peripheral blood was drawn into 8 mL Vacutainer Cell Preparation Tubes, PBMCs were isolated by centrifugation and then cryopreserved.

This sequence originates from a human donor with classical Hodgkin lymphoma. The rearrangement combines TRBV30 with TRBJ1-1, and 10 bases in between align with TRBD1. Source: peripheral blood mononuclear cells (PBMCs), taken before the fourth cycle of nivolumab. The sequenced DNA is TGTGCCTGGAGTGCGATGGGACAGGGGTGGACTGAAGCTTTCTTT. This codes for CAWSAMGQGWTEAFF.